This TCR beta chain was found in a study of OX40 agonist ivuxolimab in advanced cancers. Study details: The group had a mean age of about 64 years, ranged from roughly 23 to 90, and was 80% to 85% male.

CDR1 is GTSNPN, CDR2 SVGIG, per germline (reference sequence). The ends were cut back, 4 bases at V and 2 bases at J, with 15 bases in the middle. The CDR3 length is 15 residues. Using immunoSEQ multiplex PCR, the repertoire was profiled, and TCRdb retains in-frame clones only, with some absent. The sample lists 50,000 to 65,000 clones; over 90% were seen once. This specimen consisted of CD4+ or CD8+ T cells sorted from blood, obtained in a trial of the OX40 agonist ivuxolimab. The receptor comes from an adult with an advanced solid tumor such as melanoma, head and neck, liver or kidney cancer. V gene TRBV30 combines with J gene TRBJ2-1; the D is unclear. CDR3 protein: CAWTKGWSPYNEQFF. The CDR3 DNA reads TGTGCCTGGACCAAAGGGTGGAGCCCCTACAATGAGCAGTTCTTC.